This T cell receptor beta chain was captured by sequencing in a study of blood T cells in healthy people across ages. Using a J-beta primer mix together with a sample-barcoded 5' primer, a second PCR was run for about 6 to 11 cycles. MiXCR, run by TCRdb on the 5' RACE reads, gives a single entry per CDR3 protein. Of roughly 900,000 distinct CDR3 sequences in the sample, 25% to 35% were seen once. This clonotype was recorded a few times. This CDR3 comprises 13 residues. The germline V gene encodes CDR1 DFQATT and CDR2 SNEGSKA (reference sequence). Trimming shortened V by 0 bases and J by 8 bases, and 13 bases separated the two germline ends.

The chain links TRBV20-1 to TRBJ1-2, with D maybe TRBD1 (5 bases). Source material: blood. This sequence originates from a woman older than 75 in good health. DNA of the CDR3: TGCAGTGCTAGAGATTGGAACGGGGGAGGCTACACCTTC. It codes for CSARDWNGGGYTF.